These 30 T cell receptor beta chains were sequenced from one sample in a study of long-term antiretroviral therapy in people with HIV. The libraries were made with immunoSEQ v3.0 at survey level. Some clones are missing from TCRdb's copy, which holds only in-frame ones; the method was immunoSEQ multiplex PCR. Among tens of thousands of clones listed, about four fifths were seen once. The specimen comprised unsorted PBMCs, sampled 0.4 years before starting antiretroviral therapy. These receptor sequences come from a man younger than 30 with HIV.

The chain recombines TRBV5-6 with TRBJ2-4; perhaps TRBD2 as D (5 bases). Trimming cost V 4 bases and J 1 base, with 12 bases left between them. CDR3 length: 15 amino acids. Germline CDR1 is SGHDT and CDR2 is YYEEEE. The CDR3 bases are TGTGCCAGCAGCGCCCTCTCGGGGGCCAAAAACATTCAGTACTTC. It codes for CASSALSGAKNIQYF. The entire variable domain, with the rest obtained from reference TRBV5-6 and TRBJ2-4, is as follows: DAGVTQSPTHLIKTRGQQVTLRCSPKSGHDTVSWYQQALGQGPQFIFQYYEEEERQRGNFPDRFSGHQFPNYSSELNVNALLLGDSALYLCASSALSGAKNIQYFGAGTRLSVL.

The J gene is TRBJ2-2, the V gene TRBV4-1; D uncertain. V shed 1 base and J shed 8 bases, with 11 bases lying between them. The germline V gene encodes CDR1 MGHRA and CDR2 YSYEKL. The CDR3 spans 14 residues. The CDR3 DNA reads as TGCGCCAGCAGCCAAGGGCCCGCAGCGGGGGAGCTGTTTTTT. Its protein product is CASSQGPAAGELFF.

The sample holds one count of this clone. The chain recombines TRBV7-2 with TRBJ2-7; the match to TRBD1 covers 12 bases. Trimming at V came to 1 base and at J to 7 bases, leaving 5 bases not matched to a gene. The CDR3 is 15 residues long. Germline lookup yields CDR1 SGHTA and CDR2 FQGNSA. For the CDR3, the DNA is TGTGCCAGCAGCTTAGTGGGACAGGGGGCAAGAGAGCAGTACTTC. It yields the protein CASSLVGQGAREQYF.

The rearrangement links TRBV5-1 to TRBJ2-3; weak D call: TRBD1 (6 bases). CDR3 length: 16 residues. Trimming removed 7 bases from V and 4 bases from J, with 22 bases in between. Germline CDR1 and CDR2: SGHRS and YFSETQ. This CDR3 is CASHDRSLDVADTQYF. Written as DNA, the CDR3 is TGCGCCAGCCACGACAGGAGTTTAGATGTCGCAGATACGCAGTATTTT. The full variable domain, completed using reference TRBV5-1 and TRBJ2-3, is KAGVTQTPRYLIKTRGQQVTLSCSPISGHRSVSWYQQTPGQGLQFLFEYFSETQRNKGNFPGRFSGRQFSNSRSEMNVSTLELGDSALYLCASHDRSLDVADTQYFGPGTRLTVL.

The V and J genes are TRBV29-1 and TRBJ2-2; D not certain. The germline gives CDR1 SQVTM, CDR2 ANQGSEA. V gave up 7 bases and J gave up 4 bases, with 7 bases separating them. CDR3 size: 11 residues. CDR3 protein: CSGRVTGELFF. The CDR3 nucleotides are TGCAGCGGCCGAGTCACCGGGGAGCTGTTTTTT.

As DNA, the CDR3 is TGTGCCAGCAGCGCGACAGGGGTTGGCAATCAGCCCCAGCATTTT. Its translation: CASSATGVGNQPQHF. V gene TRBV9 combines with J gene TRBJ1-5; 8 bases are shared with TRBD1. With V trimmed by 3 bases and J by 2 bases, 4 bases remained unmatched. This CDR3 region has 15 residues. The V gene's germline CDR1 is SGDLS and CDR2 YYNGEE. The whole variable domain, remainder taken from reference TRBV9 and TRBJ1-5, is DSGVTQTPKHLITATGQRVTLRCSPRSGDLSVYWYQQSLDQGLQFLIQYYNGEERAKGNILERFSAQQFPDLHSELNLSSLELGDSALYFCASSATGVGNQPQHFGDGTRLSIL.

The chain recombines TRBV13 with TRBJ2-5, with TRBD2 matching over 14 bases. The CDR3 has 13 residues. V shed 5 bases and J 10 bases; nucleotides not matched to a gene: 3. Looked up from germline, CDR1 is PRHDT and CDR2 is FYEKMQ (reference sequence). CDR3 in amino acids: CASSPGTSGGQYF. The CDR3 DNA sequence: TGTGCCAGCAGCCCGGGGACTAGCGGGGGCCAGTACTTC.

The rearrangement links TRBV5-5 to TRBJ1-1; no reliable D call. Between the trimmed V and J ends, which lost 1 base and 6 bases, there was a span of 13 bases. The germline CDR1 and CDR2 sequences are SGHKS and YYEKEE (reference sequence). CDR3 length: 14 amino acids. In DNA form, the CDR3 reads TGTGCCAGCAGCTTGACGAGATTTAGGGCTGAAGCTTTCTTT. This gives the protein CASSLTRFRAEAFF.

The CDR3 is CASSQSWALNTEAFF. CDR3 nucleotide sequence: TGCGCCAGCAGCCAGAGTTGGGCTTTAAACACTGAAGCTTTCTTT. The chain couples TRBV4-3 to TRBJ1-1; D unresolved. Between the trimmed V and J ends, which lost 3 bases and 2 bases, there was a span of 13 bases. Germline CDR1 and CDR2: LGHNA and YSLEER. The CDR3 is 15 amino acids.

The V and J genes are TRBV9 and TRBJ1-2; D unresolved. The length of the CDR3 is 13 residues. V gave up 0 bases and J gave up 6 bases, with 9 bases separating them. Germline lookup yields CDR1 SGDLS and CDR2 YYNGEE. CDR3 coding DNA: TGTGCCAGCAGCGTAGAGGTTGGGGATGGCTACACCTTC. Protein product: CASSVEVGDGYTF.

V is TRBV1 and J is TRBJ2-7. TRBV1 is marked as a pseudogene. CDR3 length: 14 residues. CDR3 loop: CTSSQDRTLPPQYF. The CDR3 region has the DNA TGCACCAGCAGCCAGGACCGGACCCTTCCTCCTCAGTACTTC.

The rearrangement links TRBV10-2 to TRBJ1-1, with 7 positions matching TRBD1. The CDR3 covers 14 residues. After removal of 6 bases from V and 1 base from J, the junction contained 5 bases not matched to a gene. Germline V lookup: CDR1 WSHSY, CDR2 SAAADI. The CDR3 sequence is CASRLGQPNTEAFF. DNA for the CDR3: TGCGCCAGCAGGCTGGGACAGCCGAACACTGAAGCTTTCTTT.

The chain has TRBV9 and TRBJ2-5; TRBD2 is a possible D gene (5 bases). Germline V lookup: CDR1 SGDLS, CDR2 YYNGEE. V lost 0 bases to trimming and J lost 5 bases, with 11 bases between them. The CDR3 extends over 14 amino acids. This chain's CDR3 is CASSVGDGEETQYF. The CDR3 DNA reads as TGTGCCAGCAGCGTAGGAGACGGGGAGGAGACCCAGTACTTC. The complete variable domain, with remaining parts taken from reference TRBV9 and TRBJ2-5, reads DSGVTQTPKHLITATGQRVTLRCSPRSGDLSVYWYQQSLDQGLQFLIQYYNGEERAKGNILERFSAQQFPDLHSELNLSSLELGDSALYFCASSVGDGEETQYFGPGTRLLVL.

V usage is TRBV5-5 and J usage is TRBJ2-7, with D perhaps given as TRBD1 or TRBD2 (5 bases each). Germline CDR1 and CDR2: SGHKS and YYEKEE (reference sequence). Trimming pared 5 bases from V and 5 bases from J, leaving 14 bases between. This CDR3 contains 13 residues. CDR3 sequence: CASSLWGPHEQYF. Here the CDR3 DNA reads TGTGCCAGCAGTTTATGGGGACCACACGAGCAGTACTTC. Together with reference TRBV5-5 and TRBJ2-7, the CDR3 gives the full variable domain: DAGVTQSPTHLIKTRGQQVTLRCSPISGHKSVSWYQQVLGQGPQFIFQYYEKEERGRGNFPDRFSARQFPNYSSELNVNALLLGDSALYLCASSLWGPHEQYFGPGTRLTVT.

This chain joins TRBV5-5 and TRBJ2-5; D is possibly TRBD1 (6 bases). V lost 4 bases and J 3 bases, leaving 19 bases between the germline ends. CDR3 size: 16 residues. Germline V lookup: CDR1 SGHKS, CDR2 YYEKEE (reference sequence). The CDR3 sequence is CASSPQQGGIKETQYF. The CDR3 nucleotides are TGTGCCAGCAGCCCACAACAGGGTGGGATTAAAGAGACCCAGTACTTC.

The V gene is TRBV6-5, the J gene TRBJ2-1; 7 nucleotides agree with TRBD2. From germline, CDR1 is MNHEY and CDR2 SVGAGI. Unmatched junction bases numbered 6, after V lost 7 bases and J lost 9 bases. The CDR3 is 12 residues long. The DNA for the CDR3 is TGTGCCAGCAACCTGCGGGGGAGTGAGCAGTTCTTC. Residues: CASNLRGSEQFF.

The chain employs TRBV6-5 and TRBJ2-1; D is possibly TRBD1 or TRBD2 (5 bases each). The CDR3 is made up of 15 amino acids. The germline gives CDR1 MNHEY, CDR2 SVGAGI. V lost 2 bases, J lost 0 bases, and 8 bases lay in between. The DNA of the CDR3 is TGTGCCAGCAGTTACGGGGGTTCCTCCTACAATGAGCAGTTCTTC. It yields the protein CASSYGGSSYNEQFF.

The table lists this clone with a count of one. This sequence joins TRBV10-3 and TRBJ1-2; 9 bases are a match to TRBD1. The CDR3 is made up of 15 amino acids. Germline CDR1 and CDR2: ENHRY and SYGVKD. The V gene end was trimmed by 5 bases and the J gene end by 3 bases; junction bases not matched to a gene: 7. The chain's CDR3 is CAISTRDRVDYGYTF. As DNA, the CDR3 is TGTGCCATCAGTACCCGGGACAGGGTTGACTATGGCTACACCTTC.

The count of this clone is one. This chain joins TRBV18 and TRBJ2-7; 8 nucleotides match TRBD2. CDR1 is KGHSH and CDR2 is LQKENI in the germline V gene. The ends lost 1 base at V and 0 bases at J; junction bases unmatched: 8. There are 17 residues in the CDR3. The CDR3 sequence: CASSPRTREGHSYEQYF. The CDR3 DNA is TGTGCCAGCTCACCACGGACCCGGGAGGGCCACTCCTACGAGCAGTACTTC.

This chain uses TRBV2 with TRBJ2-7, with D tentatively TRBD1 or TRBD2 (5 bases each). This CDR3 is 14 amino acids long. Germline CDR1 reads SNHLY; CDR2 reads FYNNEI. Trimming took 3 bases from V and 2 from J, leaving 11 bases between them. The CDR3 bases are TGTGCCAGCAGTGAGTTCGGGACCGCCTACGAGCAGTACTTC. Translated: CASSEFGTAYEQYF.

V is TRBV18 and J is TRBJ1-2, with D perhaps TRBD1 (5 bases). The CDR3 runs to 14 residues. Trimming cost V 2 bases and J 5 bases, with 12 bases left between them. CDR1 and CDR2 from the germline V gene are KGHSH and LQKENI. CDR3 amino acids: CASSPGQGKYGYTF. The CDR3 coding sequence is TGTGCCAGCTCACCAGGGCAGGGTAAGTATGGCTACACCTTC.

The V call is TRBV7-2, the J call TRBJ1-4; D is perhaps TRBD1 (6 bases). The germline V gene has CDR1 SGHTA and CDR2 FQGNSA. Trimming cost V 5 bases and J 4 bases, with 8 bases left between them. The CDR3 runs 13 residues. The CDR3 spells CASSPGVNEKLFF. In DNA, the CDR3 is TGTGCCAGCAGCCCAGGGGTTAATGAAAAACTGTTTTTT.

This chain connects TRBV9 to TRBJ2-1; 8 bases fit TRBD2. Germline CDR1 reads SGDLS; CDR2 reads YYNGEE. V trimming: 4 bases; J trimming: 4 bases; junction bases outside the gene matches: 7. The CDR3 covers 15 residues. In DNA form, the CDR3 reads TGTGCCAGCAGCATGTTAGCGGGGACATACAATGAGCAGTTCTTC. Translated, it gives CASSMLAGTYNEQFF.

In its sample, this clone was seen a few times. V is TRBV9 and J is TRBJ2-7; 10 bases are shared with TRBD2. This CDR3 region has 16 residues. Germline CDR1 reads SGDLS; CDR2 reads YYNGEE. J gave up 2 bases and V 0 bases, and 5 bases lay outside the gene matches. The CDR3 loop is CASSVAGLAAPYEQYF. The CDR3 DNA sequence: TGTGCCAGCAGCGTAGCTGGACTAGCGGCCCCCTACGAGCAGTACTTC.

The chain has TRBV12-5 and TRBJ2-1; D is unresolved. V lost 0 bases and J 3 bases, leaving 9 bases between the germline ends. Germline V gene sequence: CDR1 LGHNT, CDR2 FRNRAP. The length of the CDR3 is 15 residues. CDR3 loop: CASGLVLGRYNEQFF. DNA for the CDR3: TGTGCTAGTGGTTTGGTACTGGGTCGCTACAATGAGCAGTTCTTC.

CDR3 loop: CASSVEGLAGSYEQYF. CDR3 coding DNA: TGTGCCAGCAGCGTGGAGGGACTAGCGGGATCCTACGAGCAGTACTTC. This chain links TRBV9 with TRBJ2-7; 13 nucleotides agree with TRBD2. The junction had 3 bases not matched to a gene; V was cut back by 2 bases and J by 1 base. In germline, CDR1 is SGDLS, CDR2 YYNGEE. This CDR3 comprises 16 residues.

V gene TRBV4-2 combines with J gene TRBJ2-2; TRBD1 matches at 11 bases. From germline, CDR1 is LGHNA and CDR2 YNFKEQ. V lost 0 bases and J lost 6; bases outside the gene matches: 9. CDR3 length: 18 residues. The CDR3 spells CASSQDLFPGQGAGELFF. In DNA form, the CDR3 reads TGTGCCAGCAGCCAAGACCTATTTCCGGGACAGGGGGCCGGGGAGCTGTTTTTT.

The rearrangement links TRBV6-1 to TRBJ1-1; TRBD1 aligns across 8 bases. Trimming removed 6 bases from V and 7 bases from J; junction bases left unmatched: 7. Germline assignment: CDR1 MNHNS and CDR2 SASEGT. CDR3 length: 13 residues. The CDR3 region has the DNA TGTGCCAGCAGGCCGACAGGGGCGGTTGAAGCTTTCTTT. As protein: CASRPTGAVEAFF.

In its sample, this clone was seen a few times. The chain uses TRBV7-2 and TRBJ2-3; 7 nucleotides line up with TRBD2. V gave up 4 bases and J gave up 2 bases; unmatched junction bases: 6. The CDR3 runs to 15 residues. Germline CDR1 SGHTA, CDR2 FQGNSA. The CDR3, as DNA: TGTGCCAGCAGCTCTTGGGGGGGGGTCACAGATACGCAGTATTTT. This translates into CASSSWGGVTDTQYF. Together with reference TRBV7-2 and TRBJ2-3, the CDR3 gives the full variable domain: GAGVSQSPSNKVTEKGKDVELRCDPISGHTALYWYRQSLGQGLEFLIYFQGNSAPDKSGLPSDRFSAERTGGSVSTLTIQRTQQEDSAVYLCASSSWGGVTDTQYFGPGTRLTVL.

The chain links TRBV6-1 to TRBJ1-5; D gene uncertain. Germline CDR1 and CDR2: MNHNS and SASEGT. The CDR3 runs 15 residues. The ends were cut back, 0 bases at V and 4 bases at J, with 10 bases in the middle. The CDR3 region is CASSEAFWGNQPQHF. The CDR3 DNA reads TGTGCCAGCAGTGAAGCTTTTTGGGGAAATCAGCCCCAGCATTTT.